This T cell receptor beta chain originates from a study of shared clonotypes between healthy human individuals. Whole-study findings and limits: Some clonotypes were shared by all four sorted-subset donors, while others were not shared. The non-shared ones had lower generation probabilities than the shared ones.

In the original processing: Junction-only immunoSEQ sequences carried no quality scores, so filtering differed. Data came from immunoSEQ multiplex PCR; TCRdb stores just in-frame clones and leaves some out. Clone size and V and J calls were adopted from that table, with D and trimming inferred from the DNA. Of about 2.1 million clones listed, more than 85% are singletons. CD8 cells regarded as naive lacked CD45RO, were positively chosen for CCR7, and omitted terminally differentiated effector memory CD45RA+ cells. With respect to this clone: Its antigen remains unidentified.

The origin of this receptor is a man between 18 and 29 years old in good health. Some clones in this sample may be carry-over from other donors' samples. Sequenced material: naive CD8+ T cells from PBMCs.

CDR3 nucleotide sequence: TGTGCCAGCAGCTTAGGGAGGTGGGTTCCACCAAGCGGTACTGAAGCTTTCTTT. Its protein is CASSLGRWVPPSGTEAFF. The chain has TRBV7-2 and TRBJ1-1; D not resolved. Germline V gene sequence: CDR1 SGHTA, CDR2 FQGNSA. CDR3 size: 18 residues. V was pared by 1 base and J by 5 bases, with 23 bases between.